Below are 22 T cell receptor beta chains sequenced from a single sample in a study of spatial heterogeneity in lung cancer. One entry per CDR3 protein, called by TCRdb with MiXCR from the 5' RACE reads. Here the sample spans around 45,000 distinct CDR3 sequences, roughly 13% being singletons. Time point of the sample: sample taken at primary tumor resection. Sequencing was performed on PBMCs, taken at surgery. The source is a male donor with early-stage non-small cell lung cancer.

This clonotype has a handful of counts. The V call is TRBV18, the J call TRBJ1-2; D is uncertain. The CDR3 is 12 residues long. V dropped 5 bases and J dropped 5 bases, with 9 bases sitting between them. Germline CDR1 is KGHSH and CDR2 is LQKENI. In DNA, the CDR3 is TGTGCCAGCTCAAATCCGGGGTATGGCTACACCTTC. Its protein product is CASSNPGYGYTF. The complete variable domain, with remaining parts taken from reference TRBV18 and TRBJ1-2, reads NAGVMQNPRHLVRRRGQEARLRCSPMKGHSHVYWYRQLPEEGLKFMVYLQKENIIDESGMPKERFSAEFPKEGPSILRIQQVVRGDSAAYFCASSNPGYGYTFGSGTRLTVV.

This clonotype has more than one count but fewer than ten. V is TRBV6-4 and J is TRBJ2-3; 14 nucleotides match TRBD2. Germline V gene data show CDR1 as MRHNA and CDR2 as SNTAGT. J lost 0 bases, V lost 8 bases, and 1 base had no gene match. The CDR3 is made up of 15 amino acids. The CDR3 nucleotides are TGTGCCAGCGGGACTAGCGGGAGTAGCACAGATACGCAGTATTTT. As protein: CASGTSGSSTDTQYF.

This clonotype was picked up many times. V usage is TRBV28 and J usage is TRBJ2-7, with 7 bases identical to TRBD2. V lost 3 bases and J lost 2; bases outside the gene matches: 4. The germline V gene has CDR1 MDHEN and CDR2 SYDVKM. This CDR3 region has 14 residues. CDR3: CASSFTAGAYEQYF. For the CDR3, the DNA is TGTGCCAGCAGTTTTACGGCGGGGGCCTACGAGCAGTACTTC.

Only a few counts were recorded for this clonotype. The genes are TRBV20-1 and TRBJ1-2; no firm D call. Germline V gene data show CDR1 as DFQATT and CDR2 as SNEGSKA (reference sequence). Between the trimmed V and J ends, which lost 6 bases and 2 bases, there was a span of 13 bases. There are 13 residues in the CDR3. The CDR3 protein is CSASDPRNYGYTF. The CDR3 DNA is TGCAGTGCATCAGACCCACGGAACTATGGCTACACCTTC.

The chain has TRBV27 and TRBJ2-1, with D possibly TRBD1 on 7 matching bases. This CDR3 is 14 amino acids long. Looked up from germline, CDR1 is MNHEY and CDR2 is SMNVEV (reference sequence). V was pared by 3 bases and J by 4 bases, with 10 bases between. CDR3 loop: CASSFPGGYNEQFF. DNA for the CDR3: TGTGCCAGCAGTTTCCCAGGGGGGTACAATGAGCAGTTCTTC.

A word on this clonotype: A read error may be the cause here, since a much bigger clone is one base away. This chain connects TRBV6-6 to TRBJ2-2; no reliable D call. This CDR3 region has 13 residues. Trimming took off 6 bases at V and 0 bases at J, with 5 bases between the two ends. Germline CDR1 MNHNY, CDR2 SVGAGI (reference sequence). CDR3 nucleotides: TGTGCCAGCAGCCAGGCGAACACCGGGGAGCTGTTTTTT. It specifies CASSQANTGELFF.

This clonotype appeared a few times. The chain has TRBV4-2 and TRBJ1-1, with D unclear. The ends were cut back, 0 bases at V and 4 bases at J, with 15 bases in the middle. CDR1 and CDR2 from the germline V gene are LGHNA and YNFKEQ. CDR3 length equals 16 residues. CDR3 protein: CASSQDAEGLGTEAFF. The CDR3 nucleotides read TGTGCCAGCAGCCAAGACGCGGAGGGTTTAGGCACTGAAGCTTTCTTT.

This clonotype occurred many times. The rearrangement uses TRBV5-1 and TRBJ1-5; no clear D gene. V shed 0 bases and J shed 3 bases, with 10 bases lying between them. Germline CDR1 and CDR2: SGHRS and YFSETQ. There are 15 residues in the CDR3. The CDR3 sequence: CASSLEGYDNQPQHF. CDR3 sequence (DNA): TGCGCCAGCAGCTTGGAGGGTTATGACAATCAGCCCCAGCATTTT.

This clonotype was seen a handful of times. This chain uses TRBV29-1 with TRBJ2-1; 15 positions match TRBD2. Losses at the gene ends were 7 bases for V and 8 bases for J; bases not matched to a gene: 9. Germline V gives CDR1 SQVTM, CDR2 ANQGSEA. This CDR3 has 15 residues. DNA for the CDR3: TGCAGCGCCCGAGGACTAGCGGGGGGGGTCGATGAGCAGTTCTTC. Its translation: CSARGLAGGVDEQFF.

The chain has TRBV5-5 and TRBJ2-3; D is unresolved. Trimming pared 0 bases from V and 2 bases from J, leaving 4 bases between. The CDR3 spans 13 residues. The germline V gene has CDR1 SGHKS and CDR2 YYEKEE (reference sequence). The CDR3 DNA reads TGTGCCAGCAGCTTGGAAATCACAGATACGCAGTATTTT. It specifies CASSLEITDTQYF. The full variable domain, completed using reference TRBV5-5 and TRBJ2-3, is DAGVTQSPTHLIKTRGQQVTLRCSPISGHKSVSWYQQVLGQGPQFIFQYYEKEERGRGNFPDRFSARQFPNYSSELNVNALLLGDSALYLCASSLEITDTQYFGPGTRLTVL.

The chain links TRBV10-3 to TRBJ2-1, with 11 bases that match TRBD2. In germline, CDR1 is ENHRY, CDR2 SYGVKD. With 8 bases clipped from V and 8 bases from J, the junction kept 8 bases outside the gene matches. CDR3 length equals 14 residues. CDR3 nucleotide sequence: TGTGCCATCTCCGGGACTAGCGGAAGGTATGAGCAGTTCTTC. This translates into CAISGTSGRYEQFF.

This clonotype was found many times. The chain carries TRBV29-1 and TRBJ2-1; 8 bases agree with TRBD2. Germline CDR1 SQVTM, CDR2 ANQGSEA. J lost 7 bases, V lost 8 bases, and 7 bases had no gene match. The CDR3 sequence is 12 residues long. CDR3 amino acids: CSLSGGLNEQFF. DNA of the CDR3: TGCAGCCTCTCGGGGGGGCTGAATGAGCAGTTCTTC.

The rearrangement uses TRBV28 and TRBJ1-2; 7 nucleotides line up with TRBD1. The CDR3 consists of 17 residues. Germline CDR1 MDHEN, CDR2 SYDVKM. The junction had 18 bases not matched to a gene; V was cut back by 11 bases and J by 0 bases. The CDR3 here is CAHYSGQAQLANYGYTF. DNA for the CDR3: TGTGCCCACTATAGCGGACAGGCACAGTTAGCTAACTATGGCTACACCTTC.

This sequence joins TRBV6-1 and TRBJ2-1; D may be TRBD2 (5 bases). CDR1 is MNHNS, CDR2 SASEGT, per germline. The CDR3 loop spans 15 amino acids. V lost 5 bases and J 8 bases, leaving 19 bases between the germline ends. This chain's CDR3 is CASSTTRALGDEQFF. In DNA form, the CDR3 reads TGTGCCAGCAGTACAACTAGGGCCCTCGGCGATGAGCAGTTCTTC.

This chain uses TRBV3-1 with TRBJ1-2, with D tentatively TRBD1 (5 bases). Germline CDR1 is LGHDT and CDR2 is YNNKEL (reference sequence). V was cut by 6 bases and J by 4 bases, with 15 bases left in between. The CDR3 has 14 amino acids. In DNA form, the CDR3 reads TGTGCCAGCAGTCTCGGACAACAGAGCTATGGCTACACCTTC. The encoded protein is CASSLGQQSYGYTF.

This clonotype was picked up many times. The chain has TRBV28 and TRBJ1-4, with D possibly being TRBD1 (5 bases). CDR3 length: 14 residues. The germline V gene has CDR1 MDHEN and CDR2 SYDVKM. V gave up 4 bases and J gave up 10 bases, with 16 bases separating them. CDR3 nucleotides: TGTGCCAGCAGTTCCCGGGAGACAGATGCAAAACTGTTTTTT. This translates into CASSSRETDAKLFF.

V is TRBV4-2 and J is TRBJ1-6, with 7 bases aligning to TRBD1. Losses at the gene ends were 0 bases for V and 9 bases for J; bases not matched to a gene: 5. Looked up from germline, CDR1 is LGHNA and CDR2 is YNFKEQ. This CDR3 spans 15 amino acids. The CDR3 DNA reads TGTGCCAGCAGCCAAGACAGGGGGGGAGGTTCACCCCTCCACTTT. This codes for CASSQDRGGGSPLHF.

Worth noting for this clonotype: This may arise from a read error, as a much more abundant clone is one base away. V is TRBV5-5 and J is TRBJ2-3; possible D gene TRBD1, 5 bases. Germline CDR1 reads SGHKS; CDR2 reads YYEKEE (reference sequence). This CDR3 region has 15 residues. The CDR3 DNA reads TGTGCCTGCAGCTTATTCCAGGGTGTCGCAGATACGCAGTATTTT. This sequence encodes CACSLFQGVADTQYF.

This rearrangement joins TRBV3-1 to TRBJ1-1; D is perhaps TRBD1 (6 bases). CDR1 and CDR2 from the germline V gene are LGHDT and YNNKEL (reference sequence). The CDR3 contains 15 residues. V gave up 4 bases and J gave up 1 base, with 13 bases separating them. The CDR3 nucleotides are TGTGCCAGCAGCCGCCCCGGACAGACGAACACTGAAGCTTTCTTT. It encodes CASSRPGQTNTEAFF.

The V call is TRBV5-1, the J call TRBJ2-2; D is unclear. This CDR3 has 13 residues. CDR1 is SGHRS and CDR2 is YFSETQ in the germline V gene. Deletions cut 4 bases from V and 1 base from J, with 5 bases between. The CDR3 DNA is TGCGCCAGCAGCATAGAGAACACCGGGGAGCTGTTTTTT. Translating gives CASSIENTGELFF.

This clonotype turned up a few times. The J gene is TRBJ1-6, the V gene TRBV20-1; 7 bases fit TRBD1. Trimming removed 6 bases from V and 3 bases from J; junction bases left unmatched: 11. CDR3 size: 16 residues. Looked up from germline, CDR1 is DFQATT and CDR2 is SNEGSKA (reference sequence). As DNA, the CDR3 is TGCAGTGCCGGGACAGCGGATACCTTCTATAATTCACCCCTCCACTTT. As protein: CSAGTADTFYNSPLHF.

This clonotype appeared a few times. The chain carries TRBV27 and TRBJ2-7; no clear D. The CDR3 consists of 13 residues. Deletions cut 0 bases from V and 5 bases from J, with 8 bases between. Germline V lookup: CDR1 MNHEY, CDR2 SMNVEV (reference sequence). In DNA, the CDR3 is TGTGCCAGCAGTTTATCGAGGAGAAACGAGCAGTACTTC. This gives the protein CASSLSRRNEQYF.